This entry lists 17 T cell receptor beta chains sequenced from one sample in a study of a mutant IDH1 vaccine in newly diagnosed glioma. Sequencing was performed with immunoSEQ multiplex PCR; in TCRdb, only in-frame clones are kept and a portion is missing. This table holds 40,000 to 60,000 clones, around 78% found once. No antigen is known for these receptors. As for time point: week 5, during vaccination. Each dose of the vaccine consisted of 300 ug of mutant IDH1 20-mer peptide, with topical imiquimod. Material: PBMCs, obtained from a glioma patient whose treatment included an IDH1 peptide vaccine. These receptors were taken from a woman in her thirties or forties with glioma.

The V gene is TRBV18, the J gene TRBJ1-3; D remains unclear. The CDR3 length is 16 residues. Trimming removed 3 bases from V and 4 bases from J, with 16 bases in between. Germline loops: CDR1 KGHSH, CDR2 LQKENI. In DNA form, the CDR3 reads TGTGCCAGCTCACCTTTGCAAGAGGAAAGGGGAAACACCATATATTTT. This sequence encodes CASSPLQEERGNTIYF.

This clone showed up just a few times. CDR3 region: CASSMRGQSGNTIYF. The CDR3 nucleotides read TGTGCCAGTAGTATGCGGGGACAGTCCGGAAACACCATATATTTT. The gene calls are TRBV19 and TRBJ1-3; 7 bases are a match to TRBD1. Unmatched junction bases numbered 6, after V lost 3 bases and J lost 4 bases. Germline V gives CDR1 LNHDA, CDR2 SQIVND (reference sequence). The CDR3 extends over 15 amino acids.

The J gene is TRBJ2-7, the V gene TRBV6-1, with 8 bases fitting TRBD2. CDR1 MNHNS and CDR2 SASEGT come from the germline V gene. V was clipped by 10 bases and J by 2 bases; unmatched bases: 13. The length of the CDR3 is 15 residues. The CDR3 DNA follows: TGTGCCACCATGGCACCTTGGACTAGCACCTACGAGCAGTACTTC. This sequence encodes CATMAPWTSTYEQYF.

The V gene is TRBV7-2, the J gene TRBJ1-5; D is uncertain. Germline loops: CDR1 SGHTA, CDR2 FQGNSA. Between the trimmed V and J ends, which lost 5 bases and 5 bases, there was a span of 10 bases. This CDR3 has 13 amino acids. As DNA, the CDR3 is TGTGCCAGCAGCAACAGATTTGATCAGCCCCAGCATTTT. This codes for CASSNRFDQPQHF. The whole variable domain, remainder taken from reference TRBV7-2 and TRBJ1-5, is GAGVSQSPSNKVTEKGKDVELRCDPISGHTALYWYRQSLGQGLEFLIYFQGNSAPDKSGLPSDRFSAERTGGSVSTLTIQRTQQEDSAVYLCASSNRFDQPQHFGDGTRLSIL.

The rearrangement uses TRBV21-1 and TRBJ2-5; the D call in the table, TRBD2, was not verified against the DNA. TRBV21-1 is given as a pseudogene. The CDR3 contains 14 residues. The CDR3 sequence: CASSKGGGEETQYF. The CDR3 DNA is TGTGCCAGCAGCAAAGGTGGGGGGGAAGAGACCCAGTACTTC.

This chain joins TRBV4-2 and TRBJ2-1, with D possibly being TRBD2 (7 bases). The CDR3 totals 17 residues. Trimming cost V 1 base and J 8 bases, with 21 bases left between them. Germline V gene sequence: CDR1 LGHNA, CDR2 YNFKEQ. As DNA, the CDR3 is TGTGCCAGCAGCCAAGCCCTACCTGCGGGGGCCGTGGATGAGCAGTTCTTC. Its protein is CASSQALPAGAVDEQFF.

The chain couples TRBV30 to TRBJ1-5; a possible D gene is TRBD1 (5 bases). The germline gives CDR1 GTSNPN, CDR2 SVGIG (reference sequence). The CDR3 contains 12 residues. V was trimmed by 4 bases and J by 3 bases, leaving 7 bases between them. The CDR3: CAWKGPNQPQHF. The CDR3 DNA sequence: TGTGCCTGGAAGGGGCCCAATCAGCCCCAGCATTTT.

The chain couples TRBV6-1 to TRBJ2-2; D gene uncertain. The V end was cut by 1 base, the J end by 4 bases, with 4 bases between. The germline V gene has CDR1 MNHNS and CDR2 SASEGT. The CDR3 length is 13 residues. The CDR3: CASSEVPTGELFF. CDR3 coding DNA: TGTGCCAGCAGTGAAGTCCCCACCGGGGAGCTGTTTTTT.

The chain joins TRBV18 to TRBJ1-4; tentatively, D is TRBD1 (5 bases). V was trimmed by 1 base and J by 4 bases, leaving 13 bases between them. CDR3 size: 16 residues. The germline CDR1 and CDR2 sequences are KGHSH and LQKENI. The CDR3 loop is CASSPRSGGNNEKLFF. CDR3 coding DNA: TGTGCCAGCTCACCACGATCCGGGGGTAATAATGAAAAACTGTTTTTT. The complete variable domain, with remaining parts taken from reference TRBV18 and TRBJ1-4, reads NAGVMQNPRHLVRRRGQEARLRCSPMKGHSHVYWYRQLPEEGLKFMVYLQKENIIDESGMPKERFSAEFPKEGPSILRIQQVVRGDSAAYFCASSPRSGGNNEKLFFGSGTQLSVL.

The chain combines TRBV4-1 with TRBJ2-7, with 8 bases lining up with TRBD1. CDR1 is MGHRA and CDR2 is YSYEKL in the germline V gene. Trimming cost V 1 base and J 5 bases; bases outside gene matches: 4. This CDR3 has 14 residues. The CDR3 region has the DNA TGCGCCAGCAGCCAAGCCCCAGGGGGCCACGAGCAGTACTTC. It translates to CASSQAPGGHEQYF.

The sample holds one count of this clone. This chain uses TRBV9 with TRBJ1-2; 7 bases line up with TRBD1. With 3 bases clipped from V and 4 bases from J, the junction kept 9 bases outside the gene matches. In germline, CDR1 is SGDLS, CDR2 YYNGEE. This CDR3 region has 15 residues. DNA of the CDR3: TGTGCCAGCAGCGCCAAGGGGGCCCCTAGCTATGGCTACACCTTC. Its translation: CASSAKGAPSYGYTF.

CDR3: CASRDRGHNQPQHF. DNA of the CDR3: TGTGCCAGCAGGGACAGGGGGCACAATCAGCCCCAGCATTTT. The rearrangement links TRBV6-4 to TRBJ1-5; 11 nucleotides align to TRBD1. The CDR3 is 14 amino acids. V lost 6 bases, J lost 3 bases, and 1 base stayed unmatched. Germline CDR1 reads MRHNA; CDR2 reads SNTAGT.

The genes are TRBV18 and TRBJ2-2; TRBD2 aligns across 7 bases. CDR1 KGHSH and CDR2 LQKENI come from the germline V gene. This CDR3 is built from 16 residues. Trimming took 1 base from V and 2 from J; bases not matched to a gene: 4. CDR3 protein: CASSPLRGGNTGELFF. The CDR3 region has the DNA TGTGCCAGCTCACCACTGCGCGGGGGTAACACCGGGGAGCTGTTTTTT.

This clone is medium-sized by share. This CDR3 is CASRPAGGAYEQYF. CDR3 in DNA: TGTGCCAGCAGACCCGCAGGGGGGGCCTACGAGCAGTACTTC. The rearrangement links TRBV25-1 to TRBJ2-7, with D tentatively TRBD1 or TRBD2 (7 bases each). The germline V gene has CDR1 MGHDK and CDR2 SYGVNS. The length of the CDR3 is 14 residues. The V end was cut by 6 bases, the J end by 2 bases, with 14 bases between.

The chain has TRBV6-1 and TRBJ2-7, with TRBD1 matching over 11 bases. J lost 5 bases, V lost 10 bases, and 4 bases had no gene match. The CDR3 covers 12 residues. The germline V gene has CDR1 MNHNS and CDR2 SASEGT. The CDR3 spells CATDRGLHEQYF. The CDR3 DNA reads TGTGCCACGGACAGGGGGCTCCACGAGCAGTACTTC.

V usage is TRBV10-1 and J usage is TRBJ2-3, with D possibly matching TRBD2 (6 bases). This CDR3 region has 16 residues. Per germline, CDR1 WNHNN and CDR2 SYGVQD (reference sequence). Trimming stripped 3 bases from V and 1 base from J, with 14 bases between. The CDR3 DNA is TGCGCCAGCAGTGATTCCCAGGGAGGCGGCACAGATACGCAGTATTTT. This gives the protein CASSDSQGGGTDTQYF.

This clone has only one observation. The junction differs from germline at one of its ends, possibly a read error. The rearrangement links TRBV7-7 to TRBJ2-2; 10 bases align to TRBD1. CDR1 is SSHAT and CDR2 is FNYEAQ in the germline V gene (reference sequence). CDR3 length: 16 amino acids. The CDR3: CASSGVGTGVTGELFF. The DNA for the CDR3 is TGTGCTAGCAGCGGGGTCGGGACAGGGGTCACCGGGGAGCTGTTTTTT.